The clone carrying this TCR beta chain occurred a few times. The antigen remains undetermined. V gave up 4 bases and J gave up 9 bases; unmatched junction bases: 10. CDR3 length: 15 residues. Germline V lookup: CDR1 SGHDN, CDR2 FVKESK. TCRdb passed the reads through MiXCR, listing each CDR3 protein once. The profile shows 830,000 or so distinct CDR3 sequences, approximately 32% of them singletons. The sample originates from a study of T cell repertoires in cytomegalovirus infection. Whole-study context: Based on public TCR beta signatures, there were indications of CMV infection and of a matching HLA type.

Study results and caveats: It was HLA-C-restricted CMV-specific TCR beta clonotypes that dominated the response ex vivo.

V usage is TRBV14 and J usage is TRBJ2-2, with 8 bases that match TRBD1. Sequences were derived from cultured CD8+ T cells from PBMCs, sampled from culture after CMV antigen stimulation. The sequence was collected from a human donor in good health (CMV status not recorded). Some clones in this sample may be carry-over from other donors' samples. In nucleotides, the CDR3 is TGTGCCAGCAGCCCCATGCGGACAGGGATCAGGGAGCTGTTTTTT. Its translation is CASSPMRTGIRELFF.